The next 24 T cell receptor beta chains were all read from a single sample in a study of blood T cell repertoires in COVID-19. Data came from immunoSEQ multiplex PCR; TCRdb stores just in-frame clones and leaves some out. The data hold around 160,000 clones, with around nine tenths observed a single time. The sample consisted of peripheral blood. The receptors were gathered from a human donor in a cohort sampled during active COVID-19.

The chain recombines TRBV5-4 with TRBJ2-7, with a possible D match to TRBD2 (5 bases). Trimming shortened V by 5 bases and J by 2 bases, and 11 bases separated the two germline ends. The CDR3 is 13 amino acids. CDR1 SGHNT and CDR2 YYREEE come from the germline V gene (reference sequence). CDR3 in DNA: TGTGCCAGCAGTTCGGGGTTCACCTACGAGCAGTACTTC. Its protein is CASSSGFTYEQYF.

V usage is TRBV6-5 and J usage is TRBJ1-5; TRBD1 is a possible D gene (6 bases). This CDR3 is 15 amino acids long. Trimming pared 0 bases from V and 4 bases from J, leaving 10 bases between. Germline V lookup: CDR1 MNHEY, CDR2 SVGAGI. The CDR3 loop is CASSYSDRSNQPQHF. CDR3 in DNA: TGTGCCAGCAGTTACTCTGACAGGTCAAATCAGCCCCAGCATTTT.

V gene TRBV28 combines with J gene TRBJ1-6; D possibly corresponds to TRBD1 (5 bases). The CDR3 consists of 14 residues. Per germline, CDR1 MDHEN and CDR2 SYDVKM. V was clipped by 5 bases and J by 8 bases, with 13 bases between them. For the CDR3, the DNA is TGTGCCAGCAGTCTCAGGGTCCGGGATTCACCCCTCCACTTT. Residues: CASSLRVRDSPLHF.

The J gene is TRBJ1-5, the V gene TRBV6-1; 8 bases map to TRBD1. The CDR3 spans 16 residues. Germline V gives CDR1 MNHNS, CDR2 SASEGT. With V trimmed by 3 bases and J by 7 bases, 11 bases remained unmatched. CDR3 loop: CASSEGGGQVGQPQHF. Written as DNA, the CDR3 is TGTGCCAGCAGTGAGGGGGGGGGACAGGTAGGGCAGCCCCAGCATTTT.

The V and J genes are TRBV5-1 and TRBJ2-5, with a tentative D call TRBD1 (6 bases). The V gene lost 5 bases and the J gene lost 2 bases, with 13 bases spanning the gap. The CDR3 runs 14 residues. From germline, CDR1 is SGHRS and CDR2 YFSETQ. CDR3 nucleotide sequence: TGCGCCAGCAGTTTTGGACAGTTGCAAGAGACCCAGTACTTC. This translates into CASSFGQLQETQYF.

The gene calls are TRBV5-6 and TRBJ2-2, with D possibly TRBD2 on 5 matching bases. The CDR3 totals 16 residues. V lost 7 bases and J lost 0, with 16 bases in between. Germline loops: CDR1 SGHDT, CDR2 YYEEEE. Written as DNA, the CDR3 is TGTGCCAGCGGAACTAGGAGAGAGCCGAACACCGGGGAGCTGTTTTTT. This translates into CASGTRREPNTGELFF.

The chain recombines TRBV7-3 with TRBJ2-5, with D perhaps TRBD1 (5 bases). Trimming shortened V by 5 bases and J by 5 bases, and 21 bases separated the two germline ends. The germline gives CDR1 SGHTA, CDR2 FQGTGA. The CDR3 is made up of 16 amino acids. This CDR3 is CASSPYGRVIGETQYF. The CDR3 region has the DNA TGTGCCAGCAGCCCCTACGGCAGGGTAATAGGGGAGACCCAGTACTTC.

In its sample, this clone was seen once. The chain recombines TRBV9 with TRBJ1-5; D perhaps matches TRBD1 (5 bases). Germline values: CDR1 SGDLS, CDR2 YYNGEE. Trimming left V 4 bases short and J 6 bases short, with 17 bases between. The CDR3 is 15 residues long. The CDR3 spells CASSSTGTLGQPQHF. In DNA, the CDR3 is TGTGCCAGCAGCTCAACAGGTACTTTGGGTCAGCCCCAGCATTTT.

The chain uses TRBV21-1 and TRBJ2-5; the table's TRBD1 call for D was not verified on the DNA. TRBV21-1 counts as a pseudogene. This CDR3 is 15 amino acids long. CDR3 nucleotides: TGTGCCAGCAGCAAAGACCAGGGGCGACTAGAGACCCAGTACTTC. Residues: CASSKDQGRLETQYF.

The chain employs TRBV7-9 and TRBJ2-5, with D maybe TRBD1 (5 bases). CDR3 length: 15 amino acids. In germline, CDR1 is SEHNR, CDR2 FQNEAQ (reference sequence). V was shortened by 1 base and J by 1 base, with 10 bases between the two germline ends. The CDR3 region is CASSLEGYGQETQYF. The CDR3 region has the DNA TGTGCCAGCAGCTTAGAGGGGTACGGCCAAGAGACCCAGTACTTC. Drawing the rest from reference TRBV7-9 and TRBJ2-5, the complete variable domain is DTGVSQNPRHKITKRGQNVTFRCDPISEHNRLYWYRQTLGQGPEFLTYFQNEAQLEKSRLLSDRFSAERPKGSFSTLEIQRTEQGDSAMYLCASSLEGYGQETQYFGPGTRLLVL.

This clone came up once. The gene calls are TRBV9 and TRBJ2-3; no definite D call. There are 14 residues in the CDR3. V lost 0 bases and J 2 bases, leaving 7 bases between the germline ends. Germline CDR1 is SGDLS and CDR2 is YYNGEE. CDR3 protein: CASSVALNTDTQYF. The CDR3, as DNA: TGTGCCAGCAGCGTAGCGCTAAACACAGATACGCAGTATTTT.

The V gene is TRBV5-5, the J gene TRBJ2-3, with D unresolved. CDR1 is SGHKS and CDR2 is YYEKEE in the germline V gene (reference sequence). V was shortened by 6 bases and J by 0 bases, with 8 bases between the two germline ends. This CDR3 region has 13 residues. CDR3 nucleotide sequence: TGTGCCAGCAACCTACGTAGCACAGATACGCAGTATTTT. This encodes CASNLRSTDTQYF.

The rearrangement joins TRBV7-9 to TRBJ1-2, with TRBD1 as a possible D gene (5 bases). Germline lookup yields CDR1 SEHNR and CDR2 FQNEAQ (reference sequence). V was cut by 1 base and J by 1 base, with 7 bases left in between. The CDR3 contains 14 residues. The CDR3 loop reads CASSLVRVNYGYTF. CDR3 DNA: TGTGCCAGCAGCTTAGTCAGGGTTAACTATGGCTACACCTTC.

V gene TRBV28 combines with J gene TRBJ1-2; 9 positions agree with TRBD1. Germline V lookup: CDR1 MDHEN, CDR2 SYDVKM. This CDR3 is built from 18 residues. V dropped 5 bases and J dropped 0; count of bases not matched to a gene: 13. CDR3 loop: CASSPPGTGQGPNYGYTF. Written as DNA, the CDR3 is TGTGCCAGCAGTCCCCCCGGGACAGGGCAGGGACCTAACTATGGCTACACCTTC.

This clone was detected once. The chain joins TRBV9 to TRBJ2-7; D not certain. The V end was cut by 0 bases, the J end by 3 bases, with 13 bases between. Germline values: CDR1 SGDLS, CDR2 YYNGEE. CDR3 length: 15 amino acids. The CDR3 DNA follows: TGTGCCAGCAGCGTAGATGGCGGTAAGATCTACGAGCAGTACTTC. Protein sequence: CASSVDGGKIYEQYF.

V usage is TRBV3-1 (or the pseudogene TRBV3-2) and J usage is TRBJ2-5; TRBD1 agrees at 9 bases. The germline V gene encodes CDR1 LGHDT and CDR2 YNNKEL (reference sequence). The CDR3 spans 13 residues. J was trimmed by 5 bases and V by 4 bases; bases with no gene match: 2. Written as DNA, the CDR3 is TGTGCCAGCAGCCGGGACAGGGAGGAGACCCAGTACTTC. It codes for CASSRDREETQYF.

The chain joins TRBV5-4 to TRBJ1-1, with D possibly TRBD1 on 6 matching bases. V lost 5 bases and J 4 bases, leaving 15 bases between the germline ends. Germline loops: CDR1 SGHNT, CDR2 YYREEE (reference sequence). There are 14 residues in the CDR3. This CDR3 is CASRLGQFSTEAFF. The CDR3 DNA reads TGTGCCAGCAGACTGGGACAATTTTCCACTGAAGCTTTCTTT.

This rearrangement joins TRBV19 to TRBJ2-1; 7 positions agree with TRBD1. The germline V gene has CDR1 LNHDA and CDR2 SQIVND (reference sequence). This CDR3 has 14 amino acids. V gave up 2 bases and J gave up 6 bases; unmatched junction bases: 4. Here the CDR3 DNA reads TGTGCCAGTAGTATAACAGGGGTCGGCAATGAGCAGTTCTTC. The encoded protein is CASSITGVGNEQFF.

The rearrangement joins TRBV18 to TRBJ2-2; D unresolved. Trimming took off 2 bases at V and 4 bases at J, with 8 bases between the two ends. Germline V gene sequence: CDR1 KGHSH, CDR2 LQKENI. CDR3 length equals 14 residues. The CDR3: CASSPSGPTGELFF. CDR3 DNA: TGTGCCAGCTCACCATCAGGCCCCACCGGGGAGCTGTTTTTT.

The rearrangement uses TRBV18 and TRBJ1-1; D is unclear. CDR3 length: 15 residues. Germline CDR1 reads KGHSH; CDR2 reads LQKENI. Trimming took off 3 bases at V and 1 base at J, with 12 bases between the two ends. As DNA, the CDR3 is TGTGCCAGCTCACCCGCCCCCGAGGGGAACACTGAAGCTTTCTTT. This translates into CASSPAPEGNTEAFF. Full variable domain (outside the CDR3, taken from reference TRBV18 and TRBJ1-1): NAGVMQNPRHLVRRRGQEARLRCSPMKGHSHVYWYRQLPEEGLKFMVYLQKENIIDESGMPKERFSAEFPKEGPSILRIQQVVRGDSAAYFCASSPAPEGNTEAFFGQGTRLTVV.

The rearrangement links TRBV9 to TRBJ2-1; 9 bases map to TRBD1. This CDR3 is 15 amino acids long. CDR1 is SGDLS and CDR2 is YYNGEE in the germline V gene. Trimming took 2 bases from V and 7 from J; bases not matched to a gene: 7. The CDR3 here is CASSVGTGRRNEQFF. The CDR3 DNA reads TGTGCCAGCAGCGTCGGGACAGGGCGAAGAAATGAGCAGTTCTTC.

The chain links TRBV29-1 to TRBJ1-1; 10 bases match TRBD1. The J segment lost 1 base and the V segment lost 2 bases, leaving 10 bases of the junction unmatched. The CDR3 covers 17 residues. Germline CDR1 is SQVTM and CDR2 is ANQGSEA. The CDR3 nucleotides are TGCAGCGTTGAATTCTCCGGGACAGGGGATTCGAACACTGAAGCTTTCTTT. Translating it yields CSVEFSGTGDSNTEAFF.

The J gene is TRBJ2-3, the V gene TRBV20-1; 8 bases agree with TRBD2. The CDR3 is 18 amino acids. V trimming: 3 bases; J trimming: 2 bases; junction bases outside the gene matches: 16. Germline CDR1 and CDR2: DFQATT and SNEGSKA (reference sequence). The CDR3 loop is CSASSAVSGGALTDTQYF. CDR3 sequence (DNA): TGCAGTGCTAGTTCTGCAGTTTCGGGGGGGGCCCTCACAGATACGCAGTATTTT.

The chain recombines TRBV14 with TRBJ1-4, with D possibly being TRBD1 (5 bases). Germline CDR1 SGHDN, CDR2 FVKESK. Between the trimmed V and J ends, which lost 4 bases and 1 base, there was a span of 16 bases. The CDR3 loop spans 17 amino acids. The CDR3 DNA reads TGTGCCAGCAGCCGGGGCGTCCTGGTTAGAACTAATGAAAAACTGTTTTTT. As protein: CASSRGVLVRTNEKLFF.